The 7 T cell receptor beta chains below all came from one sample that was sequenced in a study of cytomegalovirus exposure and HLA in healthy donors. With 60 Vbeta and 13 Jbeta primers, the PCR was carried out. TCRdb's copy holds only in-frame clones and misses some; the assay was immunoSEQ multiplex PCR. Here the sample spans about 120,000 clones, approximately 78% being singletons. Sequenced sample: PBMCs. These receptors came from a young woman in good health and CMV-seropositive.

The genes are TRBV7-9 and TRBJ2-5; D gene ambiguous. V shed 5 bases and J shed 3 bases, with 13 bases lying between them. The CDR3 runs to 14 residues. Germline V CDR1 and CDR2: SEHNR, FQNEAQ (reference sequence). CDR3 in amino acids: CASSPQHRKETQYF. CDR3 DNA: TGTGCCAGCAGCCCACAGCATCGGAAAGAGACCCAGTACTTC.

The CDR3 loop is CASSLAGQNEQFF. The CDR3 DNA follows: TGTGCCAGCAGCTTAGCGGGACAAAATGAGCAGTTCTTC. V is TRBV9 and J is TRBJ2-1; 8 bases agree with TRBD2. This CDR3 is built from 13 residues. V was clipped by 4 bases and J by 7 bases; unmatched bases: 4. The germline V gene has CDR1 SGDLS and CDR2 YYNGEE.

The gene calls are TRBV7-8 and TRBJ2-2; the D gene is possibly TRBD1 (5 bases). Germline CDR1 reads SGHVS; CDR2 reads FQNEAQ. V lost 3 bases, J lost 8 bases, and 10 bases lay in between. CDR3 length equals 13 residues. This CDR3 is CASSFAGWGELFF. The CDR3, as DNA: TGTGCCAGCAGCTTTGCAGGGTGGGGGGAGCTGTTTTTT.

The CDR3 region is CASRPGQGAYEQYF. CDR3 coding DNA: TGTGCCAGTAGGCCGGGACAGGGGGCCTACGAGCAGTACTTC. The gene calls are TRBV19 and TRBJ2-7, with 11 positions matching TRBD1. V lost 6 bases and J lost 2; bases outside the gene matches: 3. The CDR3 has 14 amino acids. CDR1 is LNHDA, CDR2 SQIVND, per germline (reference sequence).

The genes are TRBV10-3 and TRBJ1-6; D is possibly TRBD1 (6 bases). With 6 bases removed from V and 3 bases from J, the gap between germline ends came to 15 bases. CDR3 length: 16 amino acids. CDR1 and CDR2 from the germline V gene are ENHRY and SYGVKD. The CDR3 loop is CAISSQGSRYNSPLHF. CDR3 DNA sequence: TGTGCCATCAGCTCACAGGGCAGCCGCTATAATTCACCCCTCCACTTT.

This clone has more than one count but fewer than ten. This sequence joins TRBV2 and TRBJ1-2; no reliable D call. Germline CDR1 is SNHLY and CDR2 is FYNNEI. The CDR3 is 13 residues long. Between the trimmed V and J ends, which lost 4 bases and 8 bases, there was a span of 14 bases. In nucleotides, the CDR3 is TGTGCCAGCAGTGTGGGTCAGGTGATGGGCTACACCTTC. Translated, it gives CASSVGQVMGYTF.

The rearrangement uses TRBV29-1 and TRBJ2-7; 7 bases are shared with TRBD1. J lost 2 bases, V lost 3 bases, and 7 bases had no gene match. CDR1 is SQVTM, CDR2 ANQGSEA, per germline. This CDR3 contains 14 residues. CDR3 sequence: CSVERDRVPYEQYF. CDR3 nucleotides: TGCAGCGTTGAGCGAGACAGGGTACCCTACGAGCAGTACTTC.